The 10 T cell receptor beta chains below come from one sample, sequenced in a study of blood T cell repertoires in COVID-19. Generated by immunoSEQ multiplex PCR, the TCRdb table keeps only in-frame clones and is missing some. This table holds tens of thousands of clones, 89% found once. Sequences were obtained from peripheral blood. These receptors were taken from a woman between 45 and 60 years old with active COVID-19.

This sequence joins TRBV4-1 and TRBJ1-4; no clear D gene. Looked up from germline, CDR1 is MGHRA and CDR2 is YSYEKL. CDR3 length equals 13 residues. Trimming removed 3 bases from V and 8 bases from J, with 10 bases in between. DNA of the CDR3: TGCGCCAGCAGCCACCCCCGCGGGGAAAAACTGTTTTTT. Amino acid sequence: CASSHPRGEKLFF.

This chain links TRBV5-4 with TRBJ2-1, with D possibly TRBD2 on 6 matching bases. Germline V gives CDR1 SGHNT, CDR2 YYREEE (reference sequence). The ends were cut back, 9 bases at V and 7 bases at J, with 20 bases in the middle. CDR3 length: 14 amino acids. CDR3 sequence: CATVVGSGLNEQFF. As DNA, the CDR3 is TGTGCCACCGTCGTAGGTAGTGGACTAAATGAGCAGTTCTTC.

This clone showed up just a few times. The J gene is TRBJ1-1, the V gene TRBV12-5; tentatively, D is TRBD1 (5 bases). The ends were cut back, 2 bases at V and 8 bases at J, with 12 bases in the middle. The CDR3 totals 13 residues. The germline gives CDR1 LGHNT, CDR2 FRNRAP. Written as DNA, the CDR3 is TGTGCTAGTGGTTTGCCCTACGGGGGAGAAGCTTTCTTT. This encodes CASGLPYGGEAFF. Using reference TRBV12-5 and TRBJ1-1 for the parts outside the CDR3, the full variable domain is DARVTQTPRHKVTEMGQEVTMRCQPILGHNTVFWYRQTMMQGLELLAYFRNRAPLDDSGMPKDRFSAEMPDATLATLKIQPSEPRDSAVYFCASGLPYGGEAFFGQGTRLTVV.

The chain has TRBV19 and TRBJ2-3; 10 nucleotides agree with TRBD2. Germline V CDR1 and CDR2: LNHDA, SQIVND (reference sequence). Losses at the gene ends were 4 bases for V and 0 bases for J; bases not matched to a gene: 4. The CDR3 has 16 amino acids. CDR3 bases: TGTGCCAGTAGTAGGACTAGCGGAGTTAGCACAGATACGCAGTATTTT. Translated, it gives CASSRTSGVSTDTQYF.

This chain joins TRBV10-3 and TRBJ2-5; TRBD2 matches at 8 bases. The CDR3 sequence is 18 residues long. CDR1 and CDR2 from the germline V gene are ENHRY and SYGVKD. V was clipped by 3 bases and J by 5 bases; unmatched bases: 17. CDR3 sequence reads: CAISETPLLSGGMETQYF. The CDR3 bases are TGTGCCATCAGTGAAACCCCCCTCCTATCGGGAGGGATGGAGACCCAGTACTTC.

This chain links TRBV4-1 with TRBJ2-7; TRBD1 aligns across 8 bases. Germline trimming cut 3 bases from V and 0 bases from J; bases unmatched to any gene: 10. CDR3 length equals 17 residues. Germline CDR1 is MGHRA and CDR2 is YSYEKL. The CDR3 here is CASSQVSGQEFSYEQYF. CDR3 coding DNA: TGCGCCAGCAGCCAGGTATCGGGACAGGAGTTCTCCTACGAGCAGTACTTC.

CDR3 sequence reads: CASSPGTRDSEQYF. CDR3 coding DNA: TGCGCCAGCAGCCCCGGGACCCGGGACAGCGAGCAGTACTTC. The chain is built from TRBV5-1 and TRBJ2-7; TRBD1 agrees at 7 bases. CDR3 length: 14 residues. Per the germline V gene, CDR1 is SGHRS and CDR2 is YFSETQ. V dropped 4 bases and J dropped 6; count of bases not matched to a gene: 10.

This chain joins TRBV7-6 and TRBJ1-2; 9 bases match TRBD1. Germline V lookup: CDR1 SGHVS, CDR2 FNYEAQ. The junction had 1 base not matched to a gene; V was cut back by 3 bases and J by 5 bases. This CDR3 comprises 13 residues. The CDR3 sequence: CASSLGQGYGYTF. In DNA form, the CDR3 reads TGTGCCAGCAGCTTGGGACAGGGTTATGGCTACACCTTC.

J is TRBJ1-2 and V is TRBV5-1; D not certain. Deletions cut 4 bases from V and 2 bases from J, with 6 bases between. The CDR3 runs 12 residues. The germline gives CDR1 SGHRS, CDR2 YFSETQ. CDR3 sequence reads: CASSDGNYGYTF. CDR3 nucleotides: TGCGCCAGCAGCGACGGGAACTATGGCTACACCTTC.

This clone has only one observation. V gene TRBV19 combines with J gene TRBJ2-1; perhaps TRBD2 as D (6 bases). The V gene lost 4 bases and the J gene lost 2 bases, with 12 bases spanning the gap. The CDR3 length is 15 residues. Germline CDR1 LNHDA, CDR2 SQIVND (reference sequence). Written as DNA, the CDR3 is TGTGCCAGTAGTACGGCCGGAGGGCCCTACAATGAGCAGTTCTTC. Encoded protein: CASSTAGGPYNEQFF.